This is a list of T cell receptor beta chains from one sample in a study of shared clonotypes between healthy human individuals. Sequenced by immunoSEQ multiplex PCR; TCRdb stores in-frame clones only, minus some. The sample comprises fewer than 200,000 clones, over 85% of which are singletons, and 0.065% to 0.07% rests with the top ten. Sequenced sample: naive CD4+ T cells sorted from blood. The receptors stem from a woman in her twenties or thirties in good health. The CDR3 runs from the conserved cysteine through the conserved F or W. The order of the fields is J gene, V gene, CDR3 protein.

J gene: TRBJ1-1
V gene: TRBV5-1
CDR3 protein: CASSPGRLNTEAFF

J gene: TRBJ2-7
V gene: TRBV29-1
CDR3 protein: CSVGGAGPYEQYF

J gene: TRBJ1-4
V gene: TRBV5-8
CDR3 protein: CASSLGSGHATNEKLFF

J gene: TRBJ1-4
V gene: TRBV25-1
CDR3 protein: CASSESGEMNEKLFF

J gene: TRBJ1-2
V gene: TRBV5-1
CDR3 protein: CASSLWIGQDYGYTF

J gene: TRBJ2-7
V gene: TRBV7-6
CDR3 protein: CASSLPGHEQYF

J gene: .
V gene: TRBV5-1
CDR3 protein: CASSLMFKREGYEQYF

J gene: TRBJ2-1
V gene: TRBV11-2
CDR3 protein: CASSKHPPLAMTYNEQFF

J gene: TRBJ1-1
V gene: TRBV6-6
CDR3 protein: CASRDPPGEGTEAFF

J gene: TRBJ1-5
V gene: TRBV28
CDR3 protein: CASSTPGEHQPQHF

J gene: TRBJ1-2
V gene: TRBV18
CDR3 protein: CASSPKTGAGYTF

J gene: .
V gene: TRBV5-4
CDR3 protein: CASSLDSGSSYEQYF

J gene: TRBJ2-7
V gene: TRBV28
CDR3 protein: CASSQFSPRQGGDNEQYF

J gene: TRBJ2-7
V gene: TRBV5-1
CDR3 protein: CASSLGLAGVREQYF

J gene: TRBJ1-3
V gene: TRBV2
CDR3 protein: CASRGGPQAAGNTIYF

J gene: TRBJ2-7
V gene: TRBV14
CDR3 protein: CASSGYSGTGAYEQYF

J gene: TRBJ2-5
V gene: TRBV11-2
CDR3 protein: CASSLEVARRETQYF

J gene: TRBJ1-1
V gene: TRBV2
CDR3 protein: CASSTARGQNTEAFF

J gene: TRBJ2-1
V gene: TRBV7-9
CDR3 protein: CASSLDQATYNEQFF

J gene: TRBJ2-1
V gene: TRBV5-1
CDR3 protein: CASSLFFESPLNEQFF

J gene: TRBJ2-7
V gene: TRBV28
CDR3 protein: CASSSGRPYEQYF

J gene: TRBJ2-1
V gene: TRBV15
CDR3 protein: CATSRDLAGGYNEQFF

J gene: TRBJ2-7
V gene: TRBV5-4
CDR3 protein: CASSLGTGAGGGNEQYF

J gene: TRBJ2-3
V gene: TRBV28
CDR3 protein: CASSFPGTSGTDTQYF

J gene: TRBJ1-3
V gene: TRBV4-1
CDR3 protein: CASSYPARAGAGNTIYF

J gene: TRBJ1-2
V gene: TRBV6-6
CDR3 protein: CASSPATGFSGYTF

J gene: TRBJ2-3
V gene: TRBV11-3
CDR3 protein: CASSSGTPDTQYF

J gene: .
V gene: TRBV6-6
CDR3 protein: CASSYLQSGTGAEQYF

J gene: TRBJ2-3
V gene: TRBV28
CDR3 protein: CASSSLGTSGRAQYF

J gene: TRBJ1-5
V gene: TRBV5-1
CDR3 protein: CASSPDRGINQPQHF

J gene: TRBJ2-7
V gene: TRBV6-6
CDR3 protein: CASSYSGGQGTYEQYF

J gene: TRBJ1-1
V gene: TRBV5-1
CDR3 protein: CASSLVYHGKGMNTEAFF

J gene: TRBJ2-7
V gene: TRBV18
CDR3 protein: CASSPSQGLGYEQYF

J gene: TRBJ1-4
V gene: TRBV9
CDR3 protein: CASSVVGDHEKLFF

J gene: TRBJ2-7
V gene: TRBV6-5
CDR3 protein: CASRGIPSYEQYF

J gene: TRBJ2-7
V gene: TRBV28
CDR3 protein: CASSPQYYEQYF

J gene: .
V gene: TRBV2
CDR3 protein: CASRGISYEQYF

J gene: TRBJ1-1
V gene: TRBV20-1
CDR3 protein: CSARRGEKAFF

J gene: TRBJ1-5
V gene: TRBV21-1
CDR3 protein: CASTPGTGWHQPQHF

J gene: TRBJ2-5
V gene: TRBV6-1
CDR3 protein: CASSGQHQETQYF

J gene: TRBJ2-5
V gene: TRBV18
CDR3 protein: CASSPPLGSSKETQYF

J gene: TRBJ1-5
V gene: TRBV19
CDR3 protein: CASSPRYNQPQHF

J gene: TRBJ2-7
V gene: TRBV5-1
CDR3 protein: CASSQGLAGF

J gene: TRBJ2-1
V gene: TRBV28
CDR3 protein: CASSSSGQGRNEQFF

J gene: TRBJ1-4
V gene: TRBV19
CDR3 protein: CASRGTDNEKLFF

J gene: TRBJ2-1
V gene: TRBV23-1
CDR3 protein: CASSGGLANYNEQFF

J gene: TRBJ1-2
V gene: TRBV28
CDR3 protein: CASSLDGNYGYTF

J gene: .
V gene: TRBV7-2
CDR3 protein: CASSVTSSYEQYF

J gene: TRBJ2-2
V gene: TRBV11-3
CDR3 protein: CASSSVGELFF

J gene: TRBJ2-7
V gene: TRBV5-1
CDR3 protein: CASGSGDEQYF

J gene: TRBJ1-6
V gene: TRBV28
CDR3 protein: CASSFGNSPLHF

J gene: TRBJ2-6
V gene: TRBV5-1
CDR3 protein: CASSFRGSGANVLTF

J gene: TRBJ1-1
V gene: TRBV5-1
CDR3 protein: CASSQRGASEAFF

J gene: TRBJ2-6
V gene: TRBV2
CDR3 protein: CASSPRTGAGANVLTF

J gene: TRBJ2-1
V gene: TRBV18
CDR3 protein: CASSPQSGEYEQFF

J gene: TRBJ1-5
V gene: TRBV7-8
CDR3 protein: CASSQDSSNQPQHF

J gene: TRBJ1-3
V gene: TRBV6-1
CDR3 protein: CASSGQWMGNTIYF

J gene: TRBJ1-5
V gene: TRBV7-2
CDR3 protein: CASSALTGPLYNQPQHF

J gene: TRBJ2-2
V gene: TRBV19
CDR3 protein: CASSPGDQYTGELFF

J gene: TRBJ2-7
V gene: TRBV6-5
CDR3 protein: CASTPGAGWGNEQYF